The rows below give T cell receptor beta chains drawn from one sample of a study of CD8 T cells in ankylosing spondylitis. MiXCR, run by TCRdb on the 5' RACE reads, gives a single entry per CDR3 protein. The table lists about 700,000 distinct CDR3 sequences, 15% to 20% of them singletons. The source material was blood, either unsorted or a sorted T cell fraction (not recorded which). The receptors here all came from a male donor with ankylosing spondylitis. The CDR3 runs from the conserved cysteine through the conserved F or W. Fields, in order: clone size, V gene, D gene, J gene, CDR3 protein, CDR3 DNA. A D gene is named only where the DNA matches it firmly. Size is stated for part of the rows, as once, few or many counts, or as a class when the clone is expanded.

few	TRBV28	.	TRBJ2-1	CASSFPDGGSSYNEQFF	TGTGCCAGCAGTTTCCCCGACGGCGGAAGCTCCTACAATGAGCAGTTCTTC
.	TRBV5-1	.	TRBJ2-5	CASSSAGTSQETQYF	TGCGCCAGCAGCTCCGCCGGGACATCACAAGAGACCCAGTACTTC
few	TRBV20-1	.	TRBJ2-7	CSAREGGRGTFEQYF	TGCAGTGCTAGAGAGGGCGGAAGGGGAACTTTCGAGCAGTACTTC
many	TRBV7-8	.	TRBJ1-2	CASSLGLRGTPTYGYTF	TGTGCCAGCAGCTTAGGTCTCAGGGGAACCCCTACCTATGGCTACACCTTC
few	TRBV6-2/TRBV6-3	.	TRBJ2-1	CASSYPLRDEQFF	TGTGCCAGCAGTTACCCTCTGAGGGATGAGCAGTTCTTC
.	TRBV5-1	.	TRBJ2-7	CASSIDLPTYEQYF	TGCGCCAGCAGCATCGACCTACCCACCTACGAGCAGTACTTC
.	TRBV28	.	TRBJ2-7	CASSPGVSNNYEQYF	TGTGCCAGCAGTCCCGGGGTCTCCAACAACTACGAGCAGTACTTC
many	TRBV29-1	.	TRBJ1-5	CSAVVAGQPQHF	TGCAGCGCTGTAGTGGCCGGGCAGCCCCAGCATTTT
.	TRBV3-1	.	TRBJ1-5	CASSQVGDQPQHF	TGTGCCAGCAGCCAAGTTGGGGATCAGCCCCAGCATTTT
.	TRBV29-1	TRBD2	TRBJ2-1	CSVVSGRAASEQFF	TGCAGCGTTGTTAGCGGGAGGGCCGCGTCTGAGCAGTTCTTC
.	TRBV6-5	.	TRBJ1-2	CASSYSGGEDGYTF	TGTGCCAGCAGTTACTCGGGCGGGGAGGATGGCTACACCTTC
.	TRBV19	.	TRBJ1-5	CASSMVRVSNQPQHF	TGTGCCAGTAGTATGGTGAGGGTTAGCAATCAGCCCCAGCATTTT
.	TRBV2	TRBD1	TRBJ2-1	CASILGQGGTNEQFF	TGTGCCAGCATCCTAGGACAGGGAGGCACCAATGAGCAGTTCTTC
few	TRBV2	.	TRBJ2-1	CASSEGGGRGHHNEQFF	TGTGCCAGCAGTGAAGGTGGTGGGAGGGGGCATCACAATGAGCAGTTCTTC
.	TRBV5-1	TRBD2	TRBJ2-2	CASSSTGTSSAGELFF	TGCGCCAGCAGCTCTACCGGGACTAGTTCCGCCGGGGAGCTGTTTTTT
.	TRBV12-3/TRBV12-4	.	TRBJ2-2	CASSSWAANTGELFF	TGTGCCAGCAGTTCTTGGGCCGCGAACACCGGGGAGCTGTTTTTT
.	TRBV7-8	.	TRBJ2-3	CASSQAGDTQYF	TGTGCCAGCAGCCAAGCAGGGGATACGCAGTATTTT
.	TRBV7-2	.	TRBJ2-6	CASSLPGVAGANVLTF	TGTGCCAGCAGCTTGCCGGGAGTGGCTGGGGCCAACGTCCTGACTTTC
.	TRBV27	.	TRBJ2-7	CASSFGIAGYEQYF	TGTGCCAGCAGTTTTGGGATCGCGGGCTACGAGCAGTACTTC
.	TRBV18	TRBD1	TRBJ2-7	CASSPPSSAQGVSEQYF	TGTGCCAGCTCACCACCGTCGTCTGCACAGGGGGTCTCCGAGCAGTACTTC
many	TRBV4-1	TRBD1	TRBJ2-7	CASSPTIPGQASYEQYF	TGCGCCAGCAGCCCCACTATACCGGGACAGGCCTCCTACGAGCAGTACTTC
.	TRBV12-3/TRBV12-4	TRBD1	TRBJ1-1	CASSPLQGMNTEAFF	TGTGCCAGCAGTCCGCTACAGGGGATGAACACTGAAGCTTTCTTT
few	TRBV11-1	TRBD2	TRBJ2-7	CASSPREGGFYEQYF	TGTGCCAGCAGCCCTCGGGAGGGGGGGTTCTACGAGCAGTACTTC
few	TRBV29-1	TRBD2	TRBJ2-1	CSVEYVASGSGEQFF	TGCAGCGTTGAGTACGTGGCTAGCGGGAGCGGTGAGCAGTTCTTC
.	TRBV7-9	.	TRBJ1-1	CASSLSTETEAFF	TGTGCCAGCAGCCTATCGACAGAGACTGAAGCTTTCTTT
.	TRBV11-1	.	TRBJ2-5	CASSLLPGVLWETQYF	TGTGCCAGCAGCTTACTTCCGGGGGTGCTATGGGAGACCCAGTACTTC
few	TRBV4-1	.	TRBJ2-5	CASSRAGRAQETQYF	TGCGCCAGCAGCCGGGCGGGCAGGGCACAAGAGACCCAGTACTTC
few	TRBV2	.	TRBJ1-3	CASSPVETFSGNTIYF	TGTGCCAGCAGTCCCGTTGAGACGTTCTCTGGAAACACCATATATTTT
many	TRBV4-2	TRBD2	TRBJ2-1	CASSQDSGTRNEQFF	TGTGCCAGCAGCCAAGATTCAGGGACTAGGAATGAGCAGTTCTTC
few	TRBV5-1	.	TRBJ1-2	CASKVGRTYGYTF	TGCGCCAGCAAAGTAGGGAGGACCTATGGCTACACCTTC
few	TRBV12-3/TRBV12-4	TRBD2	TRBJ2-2	CASSISGLAGAGELFF	TGTGCCAGCAGCATTTCTGGACTAGCGGGAGCCGGGGAGCTGTTTTTT
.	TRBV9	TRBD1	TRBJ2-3	CASSGRTGWTDTQYF	TGTGCCAGCAGCGGGAGGACAGGGTGGACAGATACGCAGTATTTT
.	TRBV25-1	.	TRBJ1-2	CASSESSGGDYGYTF	TGTGCCAGCAGTGAAAGCTCGGGGGGCGACTATGGCTACACCTTC
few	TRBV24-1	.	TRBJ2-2	CATRGPTPAGELFF	TGTGCCACCAGAGGTCCTACCCCCGCCGGGGAGCTGTTTTTT
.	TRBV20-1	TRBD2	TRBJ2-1	CSARGSGGRFGHNEQFF	TGCAGTGCTAGGGGTAGCGGGGGCCGCTTCGGACACAATGAGCAGTTCTTC
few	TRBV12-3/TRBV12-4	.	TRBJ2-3	CASSVGGRGTDTQYF	TGTGCCAGCAGCGTTGGTGGCAGGGGCACAGATACGCAGTATTTT
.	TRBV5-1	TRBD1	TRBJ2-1	CASRAGQGAQNEQFF	TGCGCCAGCAGGGCGGGACAGGGGGCGCAGAATGAGCAGTTCTTC
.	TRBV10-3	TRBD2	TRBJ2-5	CAISESLAGGETQYF	TGTGCCATCAGTGAGTCCCTAGCGGGGGGAGAGACCCAGTACTTC